This note documents a single TCR beta chain sequence. Its antigen remains unknown. The data originate from a study of human T cells and chemical hapten exposure. Study-level background: The study lasted roughly 26 weeks, and patients were dosed weekly with diphenylcyclopropenone on the scalp throughout. Chiefly female patients presented with alopecia areata, totalis or universalis. Small discrepancies in pooled library volume mainly accounted for the varying TCR yields per sample.

TCRdb processed the RACE reads anew with MiXCR; each CDR3 protein has one entry. The sample lists more than 70,000 distinct CDR3 sequences, approximately 10% seen once, with roughly 1% in the top ten. Time point noted: patch test 3, about 24 weeks after DPC sensitization. Stated treatment: therapeutic diphenylcyclopropenone sensitization with weekly scalp DPC. Study conclusions and caveats: After DPC sensitization, TCRs above 1 in 1000 frequency showed no change.

The sample in question was whole blood, obtained in connection with sensitization to the hapten diphenylcyclopropenone (DPC). The clonotype originates from a woman aged 30 to 39 with alopecia areata. Some clones in this sample may be carry-over from other donors' samples.

The CDR3 nucleotides are TGTGCCACCGGACAGGGGGTAACCTACGAGCAGTACTTC. Encoded protein: CATGQGVTYEQYF. This chain links TRBV11-2 with TRBJ2-7, with 10 bases fitting TRBD1. V lost 10 bases, J lost 2 bases, and 5 bases stayed unmatched. Looked up from germline, CDR1 is SGHAT and CDR2 is FQNNGV. This CDR3 is built from 13 residues.